This T cell receptor (beta chain) was identified during a study of beta chain features in type 1 diabetes. Study results and caveats: Still unanswered here is whether HLA type influences TCRB rearrangement.

Based on CD45RO/CCR7/CD25/CD127/CD95/CD27, CD4+ regulatory, stem cell-like memory, naive and central memory cells were sorted. V was pared by 6 bases and J by 5 bases, with 11 bases between. This CDR3 is 12 amino acids long. CDR1 is SNHLY, CDR2 FYNNEI, per germline. This clone was picked up a small number of times. Antigen unknown. Expressed TCRB transcripts were sequenced because the entire RNA isolate underwent reverse transcription. This table comes from immunoSEQ multiplex PCR, and its TCRdb copy is limited to in-frame clones, with some not included. The sample has about 350,000 clones, around 20% seen once.

The rearrangement uses TRBV2 and TRBJ2-7, with D hard to call. Sample: naive CD4+ T cells from blood. The TCR originated in a young woman in good health. CDR3 sequence (DNA): TGTGCCAGCAGCCTAAACAGTGACGAGCAGTACTTC. Encoded protein: CASSLNSDEQYF.